These 2 T cell receptor beta chains were sequenced from one sample in a study of blood T cell repertoires in COVID-19. The method was immunoSEQ multiplex PCR; TCRdb's version includes in-frame clones alone and lacks a portion of them. The repertoire holds 100,000 to 120,000 clones, with 88% as singletons. The sequencing input was peripheral blood. The receptor source for this set is a human donor in a cohort sampled during active COVID-19.

The V gene is TRBV19, the J gene TRBJ2-3; D is undetermined. The CDR3 spans 13 residues. CDR1 and CDR2 from the germline V gene are LNHDA and SQIVND (reference sequence). V was shortened by 4 bases and J by 6 bases, with 11 bases between the two germline ends. The DNA of the CDR3 is TGTGCCAGTAGTACTCGCGAGAAGGATACGCAGTATTTT. Translation gives CASSTREKDTQYF.

The rearrangement uses TRBV6-5 and TRBJ2-5; the match to TRBD2 covers 11 bases. V lost 4 bases, J lost 2 bases, and 3 bases stayed unmatched. This CDR3 has 15 amino acids. CDR1 is MNHEY and CDR2 is SVGAGI in the germline V gene. CDR3 nucleotide sequence: TGTGCCAGCAGTTCGCTAGCGGGGGGTCAAGAGACCCAGTACTTC. It encodes CASSSLAGGQETQYF.